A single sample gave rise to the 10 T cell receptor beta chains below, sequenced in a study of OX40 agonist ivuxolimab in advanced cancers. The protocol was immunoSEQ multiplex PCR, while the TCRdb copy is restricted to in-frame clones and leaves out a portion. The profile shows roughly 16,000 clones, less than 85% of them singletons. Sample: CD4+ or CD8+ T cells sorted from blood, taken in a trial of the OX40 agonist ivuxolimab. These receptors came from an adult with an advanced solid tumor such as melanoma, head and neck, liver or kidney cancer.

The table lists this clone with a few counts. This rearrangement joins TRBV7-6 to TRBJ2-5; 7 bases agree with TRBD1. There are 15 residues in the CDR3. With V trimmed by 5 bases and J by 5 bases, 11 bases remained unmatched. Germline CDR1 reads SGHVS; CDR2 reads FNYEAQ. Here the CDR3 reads CASSRGQATGETQYF. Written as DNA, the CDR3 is TGTGCCAGCAGCCGCGGACAGGCGACTGGGGAGACCCAGTACTTC.

For the CDR3, the DNA is TGTGCCAGCAGCCTACTAGCGGTTTACAATGAGCAGTTCTTC. The encoded protein is CASSLLAVYNEQFF. The chain uses TRBV27 and TRBJ2-1, with TRBD2 matching 8 bases. Germline CDR1 reads MNHEY; CDR2 reads SMNVEV (reference sequence). This CDR3 spans 14 amino acids. J was trimmed by 4 bases and V by 6 bases; bases with no gene match: 5.

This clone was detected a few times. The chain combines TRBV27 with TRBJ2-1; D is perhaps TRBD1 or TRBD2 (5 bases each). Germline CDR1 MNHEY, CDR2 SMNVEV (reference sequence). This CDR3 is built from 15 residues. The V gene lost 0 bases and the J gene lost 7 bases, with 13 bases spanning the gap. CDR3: CASSLSRGFGNEQFF. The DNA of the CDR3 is TGTGCCAGCAGTTTATCGAGGGGATTTGGGAATGAGCAGTTCTTC.

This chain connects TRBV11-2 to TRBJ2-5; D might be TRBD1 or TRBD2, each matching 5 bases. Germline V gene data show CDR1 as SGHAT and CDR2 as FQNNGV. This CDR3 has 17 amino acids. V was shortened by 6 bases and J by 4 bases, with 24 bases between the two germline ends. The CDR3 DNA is TGTGCCAGCAGTCAAGGGACCACCCAAATAGGGGCAGAGACCCAGTACTTC. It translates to CASSQGTTQIGAETQYF.

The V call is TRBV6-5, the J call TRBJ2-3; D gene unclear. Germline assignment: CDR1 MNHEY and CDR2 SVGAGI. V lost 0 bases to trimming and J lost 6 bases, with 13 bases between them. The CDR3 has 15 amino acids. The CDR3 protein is CASSYSGPSADTQYF. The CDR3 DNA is TGTGCCAGCAGTTACTCCGGCCCCTCAGCGGATACGCAGTATTTT.

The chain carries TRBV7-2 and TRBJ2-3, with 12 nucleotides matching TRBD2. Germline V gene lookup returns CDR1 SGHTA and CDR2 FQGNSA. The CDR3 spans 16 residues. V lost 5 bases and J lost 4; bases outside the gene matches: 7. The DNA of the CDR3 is TGTGCCAGCAGCCCCCCCCTAGCGGGAGGGGCAGATACGCAGTATTTT. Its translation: CASSPPLAGGADTQYF.

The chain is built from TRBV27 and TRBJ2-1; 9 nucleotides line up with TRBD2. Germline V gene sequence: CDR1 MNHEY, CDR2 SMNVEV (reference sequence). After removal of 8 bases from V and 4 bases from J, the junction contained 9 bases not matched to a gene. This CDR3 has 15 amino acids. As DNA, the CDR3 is TGTGCCAGCTCTAGCGGGACTAACCCTTACAATGAGCAGTTCTTC. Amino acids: CASSSGTNPYNEQFF.

The CDR3 bases are TGTGCCAGCAGTACTATAGCGGGGACCTACGAGCAGTACTTC. This sequence encodes CASSTIAGTYEQYF. J is TRBJ2-7 and V is TRBV25-1, with TRBD2 matching 8 bases. CDR3 size: 14 residues. Per germline, CDR1 MGHDK and CDR2 SYGVNS. The V and J ends lost 5 bases and 2 bases, in that order; junction bases with no gene match: 5.

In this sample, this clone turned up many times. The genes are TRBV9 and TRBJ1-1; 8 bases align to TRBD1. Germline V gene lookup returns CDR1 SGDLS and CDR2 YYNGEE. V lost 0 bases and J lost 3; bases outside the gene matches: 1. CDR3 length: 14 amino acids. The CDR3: CASSVGDRYTEAFF. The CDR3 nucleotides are TGTGCCAGCAGCGTAGGGGACAGGTACACTGAAGCTTTCTTT.

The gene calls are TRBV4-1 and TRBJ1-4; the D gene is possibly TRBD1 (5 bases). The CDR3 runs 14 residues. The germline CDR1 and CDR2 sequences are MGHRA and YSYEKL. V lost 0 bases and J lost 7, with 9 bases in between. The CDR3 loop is CASSQDPRVEKLFF. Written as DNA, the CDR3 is TGCGCCAGCAGCCAAGACCCCAGGGTTGAAAAACTGTTTTTT.